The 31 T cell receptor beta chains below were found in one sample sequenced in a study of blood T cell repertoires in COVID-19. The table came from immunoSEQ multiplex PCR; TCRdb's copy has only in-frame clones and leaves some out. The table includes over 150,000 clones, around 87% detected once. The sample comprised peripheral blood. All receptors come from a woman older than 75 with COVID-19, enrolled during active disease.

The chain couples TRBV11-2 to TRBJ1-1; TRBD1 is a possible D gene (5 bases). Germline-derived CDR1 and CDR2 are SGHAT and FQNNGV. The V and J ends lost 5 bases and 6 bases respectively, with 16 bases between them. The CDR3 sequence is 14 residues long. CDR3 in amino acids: CASSPPGTGAEAFF. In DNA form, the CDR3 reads TGTGCCAGCAGCCCCCCGGGCACGGGGGCTGAAGCTTTCTTT.

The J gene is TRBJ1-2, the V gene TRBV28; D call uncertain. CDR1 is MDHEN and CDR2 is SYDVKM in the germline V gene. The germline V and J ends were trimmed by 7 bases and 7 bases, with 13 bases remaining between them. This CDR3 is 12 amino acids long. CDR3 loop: CASMSGFAGYTF. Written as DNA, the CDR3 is TGTGCCAGCATGAGCGGGTTTGCTGGCTACACCTTC.

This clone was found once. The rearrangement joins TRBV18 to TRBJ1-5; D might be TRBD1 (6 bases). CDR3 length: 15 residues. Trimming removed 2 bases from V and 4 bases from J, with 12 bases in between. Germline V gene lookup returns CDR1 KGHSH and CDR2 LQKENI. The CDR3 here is CASSPTQDRNQPQHF. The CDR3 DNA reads TGTGCCAGCTCACCAACCCAGGACAGAAATCAGCCCCAGCATTTT.

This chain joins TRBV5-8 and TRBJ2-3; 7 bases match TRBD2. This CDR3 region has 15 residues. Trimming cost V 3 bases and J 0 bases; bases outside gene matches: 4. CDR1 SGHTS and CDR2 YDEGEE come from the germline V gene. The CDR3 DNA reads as TGTGCCAGCAGCTCGGGACTACGGAGCACAGATACGCAGTATTTT. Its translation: CASSSGLRSTDTQYF.

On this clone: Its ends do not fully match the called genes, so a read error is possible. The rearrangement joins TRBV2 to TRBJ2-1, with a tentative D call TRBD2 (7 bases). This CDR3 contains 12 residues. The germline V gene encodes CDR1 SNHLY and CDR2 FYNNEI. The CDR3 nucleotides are TGTGCCAGCAGTGAAGCGCGCGGGGGCGTCGTCTTC. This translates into CASSEARGGVVF. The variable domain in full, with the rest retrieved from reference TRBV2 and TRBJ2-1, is EPEVTQTPSHQVTQMGQEVILRCVPISNHLYFYWYRQILGQKVEFLVSFYNNEISEKSEIFDDQFSVERPDGSNFTLKIRSTKLEDSAMYFCASSEARGGVVFGPGTRLTVL.

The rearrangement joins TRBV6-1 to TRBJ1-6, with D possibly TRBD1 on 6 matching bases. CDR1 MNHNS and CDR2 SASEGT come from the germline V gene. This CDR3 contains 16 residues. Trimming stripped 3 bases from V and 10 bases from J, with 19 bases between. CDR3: CASSDRGVGFSSPLHF. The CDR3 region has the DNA TGTGCCAGCAGTGACAGGGGAGTTGGTTTTAGCTCACCCCTCCACTTT.

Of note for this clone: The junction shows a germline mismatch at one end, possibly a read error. CDR3 sequence (DNA): TGTGCCACCAGTTCATTACAGGGGTTTTCGGATGAGACCCAGTACTTC. This encodes CATSSLQGFSDETQYF. The J gene is TRBJ2-5, the V gene TRBV28; 7 nucleotides match TRBD1. The CDR3 is 16 residues long. Germline V gives CDR1 MDHEN, CDR2 SYDVKM.

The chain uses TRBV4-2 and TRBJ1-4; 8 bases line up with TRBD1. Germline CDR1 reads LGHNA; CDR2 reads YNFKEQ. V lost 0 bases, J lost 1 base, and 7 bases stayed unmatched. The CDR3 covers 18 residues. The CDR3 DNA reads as TGTGCCAGCAGCCAAGATCTGGCAGGGGGCATAACTAATGAAAAACTGTTTTTT. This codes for CASSQDLAGGITNEKLFF.

CDR3 in amino acids: CARDRPVATNEKLFF. CDR3 in DNA: TGTGCCAGGGACAGGCCTGTCGCAACTAATGAAAAACTGTTTTTT. This rearrangement joins TRBV27 to TRBJ1-4; 7 bases agree with TRBD1. The germline CDR1 and CDR2 sequences are MNHEY and SMNVEV (reference sequence). The CDR3 is 15 amino acids. V was clipped by 9 bases and J by 0 bases; unmatched bases: 7.

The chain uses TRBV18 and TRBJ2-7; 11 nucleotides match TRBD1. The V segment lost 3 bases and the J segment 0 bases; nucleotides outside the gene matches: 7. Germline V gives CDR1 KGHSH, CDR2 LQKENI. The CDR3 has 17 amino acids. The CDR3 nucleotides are TGTGCCAGCTCACCGCTTTCAGGACAGGGGGCCTCCTACGAGCAGTACTTC. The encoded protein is CASSPLSGQGASYEQYF.

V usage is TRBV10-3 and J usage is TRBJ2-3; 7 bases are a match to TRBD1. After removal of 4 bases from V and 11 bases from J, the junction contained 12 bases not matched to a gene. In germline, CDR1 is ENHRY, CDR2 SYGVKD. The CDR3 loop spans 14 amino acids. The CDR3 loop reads CAISGSLQGVRQYF. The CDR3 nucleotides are TGTGCCATCAGTGGAAGCCTGCAGGGGGTTCGGCAGTATTTT.

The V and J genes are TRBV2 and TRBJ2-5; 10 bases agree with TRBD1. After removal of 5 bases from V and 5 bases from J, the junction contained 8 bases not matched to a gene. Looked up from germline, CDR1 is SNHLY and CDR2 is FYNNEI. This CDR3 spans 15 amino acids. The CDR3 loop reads CASSRDRGDGETQYF. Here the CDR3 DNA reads TGTGCCAGCAGTCGGGACAGGGGAGATGGGGAGACCCAGTACTTC.

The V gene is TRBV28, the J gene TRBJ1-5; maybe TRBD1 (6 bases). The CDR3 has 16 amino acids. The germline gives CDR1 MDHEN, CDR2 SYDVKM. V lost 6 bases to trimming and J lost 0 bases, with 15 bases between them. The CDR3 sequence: CASSPAGASSNQPQHF. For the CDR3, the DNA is TGTGCCAGCAGCCCCGCGGGGGCCAGTAGCAATCAGCCCCAGCATTTT.

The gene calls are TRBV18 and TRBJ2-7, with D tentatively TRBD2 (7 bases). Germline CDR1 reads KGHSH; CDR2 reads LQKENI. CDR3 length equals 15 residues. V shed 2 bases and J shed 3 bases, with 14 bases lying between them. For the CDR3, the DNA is TGTGCCAGCTCACCAAGAGGGGGGGCCGACTACGAGCAGTACTTC. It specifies CASSPRGGADYEQYF.

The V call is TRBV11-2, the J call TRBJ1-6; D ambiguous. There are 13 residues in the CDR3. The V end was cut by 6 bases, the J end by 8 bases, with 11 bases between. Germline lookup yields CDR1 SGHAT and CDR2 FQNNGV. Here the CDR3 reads CASRGRRDSPLHF. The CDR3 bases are TGTGCCAGCAGAGGAAGGAGGGATTCACCCCTCCACTTT.

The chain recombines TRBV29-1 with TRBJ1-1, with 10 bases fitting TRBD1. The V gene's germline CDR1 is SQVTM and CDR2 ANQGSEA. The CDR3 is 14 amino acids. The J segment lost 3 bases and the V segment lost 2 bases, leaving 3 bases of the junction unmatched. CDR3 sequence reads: CSVESGQGDTEAFF. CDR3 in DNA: TGCAGCGTTGAATCTGGACAGGGGGACACTGAAGCTTTCTTT.

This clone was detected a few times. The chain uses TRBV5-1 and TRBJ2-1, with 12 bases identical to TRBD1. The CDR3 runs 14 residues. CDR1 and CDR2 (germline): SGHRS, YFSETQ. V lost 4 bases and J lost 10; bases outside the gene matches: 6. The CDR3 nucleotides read TGCGCCAGCAGCCCGGGACAGGGGGCAGGGGAGCAGTTCTTC. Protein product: CASSPGQGAGEQFF.

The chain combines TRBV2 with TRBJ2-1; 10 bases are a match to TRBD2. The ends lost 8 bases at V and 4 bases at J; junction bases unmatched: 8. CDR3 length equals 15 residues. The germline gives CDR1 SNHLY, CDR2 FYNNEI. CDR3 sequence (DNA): TGTGCCAGCCTCATGTCACTAGCGGGGTACAATGAGCAGTTCTTC. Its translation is CASLMSLAGYNEQFF. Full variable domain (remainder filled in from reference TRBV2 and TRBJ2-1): EPEVTQTPSHQVTQMGQEVILRCVPISNHLYFYWYRQILGQKVEFLVSFYNNEISEKSEIFDDQFSVERPDGSNFTLKIRSTKLEDSAMYFCASLMSLAGYNEQFFGPGTRLTVL.

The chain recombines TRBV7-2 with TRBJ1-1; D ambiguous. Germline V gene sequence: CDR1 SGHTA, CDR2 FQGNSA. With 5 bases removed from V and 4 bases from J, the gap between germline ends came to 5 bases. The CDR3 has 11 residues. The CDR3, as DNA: TGTGCCAGCAGCCCACTCACTGAAGCTTTCTTT. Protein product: CASSPLTEAFF.

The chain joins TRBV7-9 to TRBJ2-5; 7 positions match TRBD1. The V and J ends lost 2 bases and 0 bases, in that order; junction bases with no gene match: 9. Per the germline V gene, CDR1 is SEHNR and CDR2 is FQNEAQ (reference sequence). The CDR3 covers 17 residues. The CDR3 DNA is TGTGCCAGCAGCTTATTTTTAGGGACAGCTAACCAAGAGACCCAGTACTTC. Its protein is CASSLFLGTANQETQYF.

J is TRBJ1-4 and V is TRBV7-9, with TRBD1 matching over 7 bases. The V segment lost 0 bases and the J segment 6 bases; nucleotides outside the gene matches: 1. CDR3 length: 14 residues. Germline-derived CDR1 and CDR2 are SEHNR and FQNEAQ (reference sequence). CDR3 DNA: TGTGCCAGCAGCTTAGCGGGACAGTATGAAAAACTGTTTTTT. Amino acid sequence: CASSLAGQYEKLFF.

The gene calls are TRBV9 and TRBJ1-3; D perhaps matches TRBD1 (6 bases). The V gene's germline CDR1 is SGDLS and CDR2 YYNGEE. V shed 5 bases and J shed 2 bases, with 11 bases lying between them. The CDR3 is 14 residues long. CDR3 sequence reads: CASRQGNTGNTIYF. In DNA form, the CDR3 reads TGTGCCAGCAGACAGGGTAACACTGGAAACACCATATATTTT.

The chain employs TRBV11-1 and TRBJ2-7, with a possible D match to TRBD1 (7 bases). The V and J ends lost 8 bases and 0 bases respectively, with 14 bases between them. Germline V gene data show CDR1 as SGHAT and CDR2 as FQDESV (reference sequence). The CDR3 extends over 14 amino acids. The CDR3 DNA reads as TGTGCCAGCGGCGGGACAGCACTCTCCTACGAGCAGTACTTC. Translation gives CASGGTALSYEQYF.

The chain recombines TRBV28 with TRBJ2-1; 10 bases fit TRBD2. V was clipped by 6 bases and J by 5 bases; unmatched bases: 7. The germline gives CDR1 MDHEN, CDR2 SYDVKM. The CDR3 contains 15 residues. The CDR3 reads CASSHPGTSDNEQFF. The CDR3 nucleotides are TGTGCCAGCAGCCACCCCGGGACTAGCGACAATGAGCAGTTCTTC.

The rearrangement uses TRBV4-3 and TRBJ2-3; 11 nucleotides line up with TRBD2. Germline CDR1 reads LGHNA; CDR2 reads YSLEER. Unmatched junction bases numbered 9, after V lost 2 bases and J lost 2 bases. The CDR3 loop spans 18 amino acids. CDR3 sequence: CASSQIGTSGLITDTQYF. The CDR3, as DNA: TGCGCCAGCAGCCAAATCGGGACTAGCGGACTGATCACAGATACGCAGTATTTT.

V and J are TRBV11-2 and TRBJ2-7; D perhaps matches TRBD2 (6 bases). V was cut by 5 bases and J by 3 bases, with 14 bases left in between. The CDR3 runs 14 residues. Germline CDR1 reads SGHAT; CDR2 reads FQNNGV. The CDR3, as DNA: TGTGCCAGCAGCCTCGCCGGGACTGACTACGAGCAGTACTTC. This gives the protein CASSLAGTDYEQYF.

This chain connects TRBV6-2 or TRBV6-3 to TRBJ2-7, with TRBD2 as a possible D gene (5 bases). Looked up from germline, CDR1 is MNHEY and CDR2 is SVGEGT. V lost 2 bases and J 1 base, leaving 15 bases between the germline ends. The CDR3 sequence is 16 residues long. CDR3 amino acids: CASSYPGQRWSYEQYF. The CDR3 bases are TGTGCCAGCAGTTACCCGGGCCAGCGGTGGTCCTACGAGCAGTACTTC.

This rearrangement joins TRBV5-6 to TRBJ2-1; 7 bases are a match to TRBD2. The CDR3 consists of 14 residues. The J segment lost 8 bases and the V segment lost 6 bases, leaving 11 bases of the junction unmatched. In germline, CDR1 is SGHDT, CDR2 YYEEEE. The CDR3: CASNGGGSLDEQFF. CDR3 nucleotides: TGTGCCAGCAACGGCGGGGGTTCATTGGATGAGCAGTTCTTC.

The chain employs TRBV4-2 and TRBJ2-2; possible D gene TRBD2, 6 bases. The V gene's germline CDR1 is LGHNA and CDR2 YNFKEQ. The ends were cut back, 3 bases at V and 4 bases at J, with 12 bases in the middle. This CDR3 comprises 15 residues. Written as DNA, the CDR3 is TGTGCCAGCAGCCAGGGGGACTCCACCACCGGGGAGCTGTTTTTT. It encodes CASSQGDSTTGELFF.

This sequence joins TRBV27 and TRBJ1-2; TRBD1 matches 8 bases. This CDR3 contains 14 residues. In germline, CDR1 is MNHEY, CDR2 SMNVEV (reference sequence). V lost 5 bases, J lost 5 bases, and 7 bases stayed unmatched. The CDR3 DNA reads TGTGCCAGCAGTGGTGACAGGGGAATATATGGCTACACCTTC. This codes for CASSGDRGIYGYTF.

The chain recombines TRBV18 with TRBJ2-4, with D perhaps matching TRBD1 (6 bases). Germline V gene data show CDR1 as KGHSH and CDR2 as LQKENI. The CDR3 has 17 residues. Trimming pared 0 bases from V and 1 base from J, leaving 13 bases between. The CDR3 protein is CASSPPLAGVAKNIQYF. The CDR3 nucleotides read TGTGCCAGCTCACCACCGTTGGCAGGGGTCGCCAAAAACATTCAGTACTTC.